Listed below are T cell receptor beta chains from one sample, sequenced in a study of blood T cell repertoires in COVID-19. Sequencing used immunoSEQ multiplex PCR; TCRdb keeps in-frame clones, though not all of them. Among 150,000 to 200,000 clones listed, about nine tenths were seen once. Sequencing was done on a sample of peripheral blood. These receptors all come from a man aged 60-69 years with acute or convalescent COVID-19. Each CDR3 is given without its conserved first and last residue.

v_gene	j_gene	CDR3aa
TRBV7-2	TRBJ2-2	ASSLLLQTGELF
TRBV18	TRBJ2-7	ASSRTVYEQY
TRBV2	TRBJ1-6	ASRPSQGAGNSPLH
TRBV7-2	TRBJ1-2	ASSLAGQGPANYGYT
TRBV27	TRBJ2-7	ASKGLANDYEQY
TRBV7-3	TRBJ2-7	ASSPHSGSEQY
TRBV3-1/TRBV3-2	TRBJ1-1	ASSQMDRGNTEAF
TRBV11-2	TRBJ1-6	ASSFSNPPLH
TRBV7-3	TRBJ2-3	ASSLSAAGTDTQY
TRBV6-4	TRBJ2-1	ASSDPGQGAGEQF
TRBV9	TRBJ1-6	ASSAPGNSPLH
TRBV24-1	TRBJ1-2	ATSDEYAGYT
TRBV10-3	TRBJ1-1	AIKAGPTEAF
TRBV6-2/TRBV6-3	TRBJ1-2	ASNPLQRGNNYGYT
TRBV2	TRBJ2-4	ASSPGTGGNNIQY
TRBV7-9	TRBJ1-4	ASSLAQGGEEKLF